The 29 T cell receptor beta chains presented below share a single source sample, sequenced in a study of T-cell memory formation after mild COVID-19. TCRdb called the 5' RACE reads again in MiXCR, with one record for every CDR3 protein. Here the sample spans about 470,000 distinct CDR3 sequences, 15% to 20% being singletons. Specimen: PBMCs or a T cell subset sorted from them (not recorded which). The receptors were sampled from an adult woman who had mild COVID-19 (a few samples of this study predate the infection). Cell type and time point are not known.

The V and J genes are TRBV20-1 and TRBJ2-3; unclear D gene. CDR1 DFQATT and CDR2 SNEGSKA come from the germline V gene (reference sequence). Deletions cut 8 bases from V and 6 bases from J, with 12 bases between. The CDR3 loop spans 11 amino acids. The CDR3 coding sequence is TGCAGTTCTCCAAGGCGGGATACGCAGTATTTT. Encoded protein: CSSPRRDTQYF.

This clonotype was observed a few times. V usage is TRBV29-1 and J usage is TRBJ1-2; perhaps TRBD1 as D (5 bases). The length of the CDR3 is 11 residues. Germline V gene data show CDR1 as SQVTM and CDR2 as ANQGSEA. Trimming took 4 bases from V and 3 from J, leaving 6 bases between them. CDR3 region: CSVGQYYGYTF. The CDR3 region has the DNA TGCAGCGTTGGACAGTACTATGGCTACACCTTC.

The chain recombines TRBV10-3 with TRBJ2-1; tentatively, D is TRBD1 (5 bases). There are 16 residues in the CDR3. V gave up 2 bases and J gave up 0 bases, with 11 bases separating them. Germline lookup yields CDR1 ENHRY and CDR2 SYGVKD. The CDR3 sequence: CAISEPRQSSYNEQFF. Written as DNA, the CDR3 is TGTGCCATCAGTGAGCCGCGACAGTCCTCCTACAATGAGCAGTTCTTC.

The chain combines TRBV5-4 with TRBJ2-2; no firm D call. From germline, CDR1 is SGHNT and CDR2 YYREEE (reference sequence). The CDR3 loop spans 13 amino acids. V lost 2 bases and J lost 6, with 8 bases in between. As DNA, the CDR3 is TGTGCCAGCAGCTTTTCAGCCTCCGGGGAGCTGTTTTTT. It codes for CASSFSASGELFF.

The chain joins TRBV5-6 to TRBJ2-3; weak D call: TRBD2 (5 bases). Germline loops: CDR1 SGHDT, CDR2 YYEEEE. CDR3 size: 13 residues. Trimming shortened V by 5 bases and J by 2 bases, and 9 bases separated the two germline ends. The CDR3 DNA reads TGTGCCAGCAGGCTAGCTGCCACAGATACGCAGTATTTT. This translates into CASRLAATDTQYF.

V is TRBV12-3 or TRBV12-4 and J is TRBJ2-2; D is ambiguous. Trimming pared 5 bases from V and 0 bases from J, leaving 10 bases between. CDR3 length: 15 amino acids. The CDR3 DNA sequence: TGTGCCAGCAGTCCCGACGGGCCGAACACCGGGGAGCTGTTTTTT. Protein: CASSPDGPNTGELFF.

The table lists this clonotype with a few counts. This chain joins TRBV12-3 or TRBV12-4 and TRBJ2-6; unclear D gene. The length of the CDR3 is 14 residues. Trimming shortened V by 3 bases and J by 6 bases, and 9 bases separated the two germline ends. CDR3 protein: CASSLAASANVLTF. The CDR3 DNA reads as TGTGCCAGCAGTTTGGCAGCGTCGGCCAACGTCCTGACTTTC.

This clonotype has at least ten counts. The CDR3 DNA reads as TGCGCCAGCAGCAAAGGCCTAGCGGCAATGCAAGAGACCCAGTACTTC. Protein: CASSKGLAAMQETQYF. This chain uses TRBV5-1 with TRBJ2-5; TRBD2 aligns across 7 bases. This CDR3 has 16 residues. Per the germline V gene, CDR1 is SGHRS and CDR2 is YFSETQ. V shed 4 bases, J shed 2 bases, and the junction held 11 bases outside the gene matches.

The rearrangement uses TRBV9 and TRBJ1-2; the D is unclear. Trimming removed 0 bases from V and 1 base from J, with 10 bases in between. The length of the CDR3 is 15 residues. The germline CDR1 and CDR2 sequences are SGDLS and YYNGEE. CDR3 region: CASSVEAALNYGYTF. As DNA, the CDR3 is TGTGCCAGCAGCGTAGAGGCAGCCCTTAACTATGGCTACACCTTC.

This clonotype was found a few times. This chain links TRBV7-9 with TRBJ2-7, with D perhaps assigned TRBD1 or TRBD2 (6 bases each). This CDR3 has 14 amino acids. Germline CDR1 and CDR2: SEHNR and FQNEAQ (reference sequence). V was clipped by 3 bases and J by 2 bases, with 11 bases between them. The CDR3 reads CASSLEGVTYEQYF. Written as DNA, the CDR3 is TGTGCCAGCAGCTTGGAGGGGGTCACCTACGAGCAGTACTTC.

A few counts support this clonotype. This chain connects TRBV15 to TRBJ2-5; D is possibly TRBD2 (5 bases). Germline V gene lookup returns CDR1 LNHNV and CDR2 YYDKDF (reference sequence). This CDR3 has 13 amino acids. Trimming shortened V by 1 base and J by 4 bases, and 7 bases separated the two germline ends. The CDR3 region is CATSRGAGETQYF. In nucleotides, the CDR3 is TGTGCCACCAGCAGAGGGGCGGGAGAGACCCAGTACTTC.

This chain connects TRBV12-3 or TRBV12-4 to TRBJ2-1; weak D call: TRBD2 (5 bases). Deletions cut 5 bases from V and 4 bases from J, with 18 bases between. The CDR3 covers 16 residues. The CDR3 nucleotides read TGTGCCAGCAGTAGTGGGGAACCCGGGATGTACAATGAGCAGTTCTTC. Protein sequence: CASSSGEPGMYNEQFF.

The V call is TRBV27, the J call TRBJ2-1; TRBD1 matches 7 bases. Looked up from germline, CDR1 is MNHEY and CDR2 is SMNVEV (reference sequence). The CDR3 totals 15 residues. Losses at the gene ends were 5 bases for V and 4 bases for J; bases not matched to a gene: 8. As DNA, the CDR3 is TGTGCCAGCAGTCCCCGGTCAGGGGGATACAATGAGCAGTTCTTC. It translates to CASSPRSGGYNEQFF.

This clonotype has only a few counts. In DNA, the CDR3 is TGCGCCAGCACCTACCCGCCAAGGGGGCGCTTAGGAAATGAGCAGTTCTTC. Its translation is CASTYPPRGRLGNEQFF. V usage is TRBV5-1 and J usage is TRBJ2-1, with 7 bases aligning to TRBD1. V dropped 6 bases and J dropped 7; count of bases not matched to a gene: 19. Germline V gene lookup returns CDR1 SGHRS and CDR2 YFSETQ. This CDR3 is built from 17 residues.

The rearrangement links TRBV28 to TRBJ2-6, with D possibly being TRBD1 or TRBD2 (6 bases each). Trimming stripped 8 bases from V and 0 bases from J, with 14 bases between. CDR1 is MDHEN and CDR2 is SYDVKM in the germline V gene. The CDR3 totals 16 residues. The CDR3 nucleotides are TGTGCCAGCCCGGGGGCGAGAGACTCTGGGGCCAACGTCCTGACTTTC. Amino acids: CASPGARDSGANVLTF. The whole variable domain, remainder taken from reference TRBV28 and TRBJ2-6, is DVKVTQSSRYLVKRTGEKVFLECVQDMDHENMFWYRQDPGLGLRLIYFSYDVKMKEKGDIPEGYSVSREKKERFSLILESASTNQTSMYLCASPGARDSGANVLTFGAGSRLTVL.

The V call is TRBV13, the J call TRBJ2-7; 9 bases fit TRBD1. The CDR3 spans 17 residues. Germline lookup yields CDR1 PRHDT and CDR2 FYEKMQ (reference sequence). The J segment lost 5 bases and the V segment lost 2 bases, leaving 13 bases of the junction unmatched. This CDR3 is CASSLRFWDRAPHEQYF. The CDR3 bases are TGTGCCAGCAGCTTAAGGTTTTGGGACAGGGCCCCCCACGAGCAGTACTTC.

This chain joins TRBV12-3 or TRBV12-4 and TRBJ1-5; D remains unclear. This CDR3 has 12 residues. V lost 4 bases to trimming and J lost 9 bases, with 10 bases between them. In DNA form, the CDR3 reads TGTGCCAGCAGTTATCCGGCGGGGCCCCAGCATTTT. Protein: CASSYPAGPQHF.

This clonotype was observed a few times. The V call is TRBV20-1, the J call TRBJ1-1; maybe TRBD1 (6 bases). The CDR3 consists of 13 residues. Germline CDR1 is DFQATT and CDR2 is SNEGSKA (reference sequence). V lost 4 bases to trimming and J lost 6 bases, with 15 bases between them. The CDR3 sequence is CSATSPGTSEAFF. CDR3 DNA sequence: TGCAGTGCTACCTCCCCCGGGACATCTGAAGCTTTCTTT.

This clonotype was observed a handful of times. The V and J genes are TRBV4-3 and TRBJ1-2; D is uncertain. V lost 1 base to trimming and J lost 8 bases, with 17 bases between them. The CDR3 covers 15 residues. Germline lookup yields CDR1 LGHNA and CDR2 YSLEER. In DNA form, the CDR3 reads TGCGCCAGCAGCCAAGCCCCTACCCTATTGAGGGGCTACACCTTC. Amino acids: CASSQAPTLLRGYTF.

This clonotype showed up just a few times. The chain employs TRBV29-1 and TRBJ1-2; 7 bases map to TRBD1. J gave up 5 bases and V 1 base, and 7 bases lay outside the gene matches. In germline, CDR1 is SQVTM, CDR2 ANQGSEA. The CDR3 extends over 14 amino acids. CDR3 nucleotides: TGCAGCGTTGAAGGCGCGCCAGGGGGTTATGGCTACACCTTC. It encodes CSVEGAPGGYGYTF.

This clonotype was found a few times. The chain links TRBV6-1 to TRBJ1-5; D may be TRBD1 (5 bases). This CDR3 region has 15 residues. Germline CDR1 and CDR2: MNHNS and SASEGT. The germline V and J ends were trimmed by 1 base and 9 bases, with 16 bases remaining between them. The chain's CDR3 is CASSEGFNIRGPQHF. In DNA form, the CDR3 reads TGTGCCAGCAGTGAAGGGTTCAATATTAGGGGGCCCCAGCATTTT.

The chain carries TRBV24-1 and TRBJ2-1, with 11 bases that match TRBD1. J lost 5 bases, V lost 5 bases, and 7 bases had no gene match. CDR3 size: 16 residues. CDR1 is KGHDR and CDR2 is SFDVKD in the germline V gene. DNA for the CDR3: TGTGCCACCAGTGTCGGAGGACAGGGGGCCCACAATGAGCAGTTCTTC. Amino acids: CATSVGGQGAHNEQFF.

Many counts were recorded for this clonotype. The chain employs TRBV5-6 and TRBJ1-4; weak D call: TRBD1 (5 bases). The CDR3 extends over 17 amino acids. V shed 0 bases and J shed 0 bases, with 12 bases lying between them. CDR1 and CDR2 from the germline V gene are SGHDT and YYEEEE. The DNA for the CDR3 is TGTGCCAGCAGCTTGGCCGGGACGGCTGCAACTAATGAAAAACTGTTTTTT. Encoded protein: CASSLAGTAATNEKLFF. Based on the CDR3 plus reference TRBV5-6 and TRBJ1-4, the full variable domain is DAGVTQSPTHLIKTRGQQVTLRCSPKSGHDTVSWYQQALGQGPQFIFQYYEEEERQRGNFPDRFSGHQFPNYSSELNVNALLLGDSALYLCASSLAGTAATNEKLFFGSGTQLSVL.

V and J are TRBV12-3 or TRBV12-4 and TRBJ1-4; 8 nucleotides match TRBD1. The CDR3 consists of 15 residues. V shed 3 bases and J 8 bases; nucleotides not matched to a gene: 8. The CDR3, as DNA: TGTGCCAGCAGTTTTGGACAGGGTGTAGGAGAAAAACTGTTTTTT. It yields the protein CASSFGQGVGEKLFF.

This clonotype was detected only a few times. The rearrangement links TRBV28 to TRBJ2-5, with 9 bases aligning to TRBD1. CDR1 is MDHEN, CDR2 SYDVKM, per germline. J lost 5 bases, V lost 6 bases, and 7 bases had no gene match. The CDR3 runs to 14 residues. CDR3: CASRRDREGETQYF. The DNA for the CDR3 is TGTGCCAGCAGACGGGACAGGGAGGGGGAGACCCAGTACTTC. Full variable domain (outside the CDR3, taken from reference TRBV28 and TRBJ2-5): DVKVTQSSRYLVKRTGEKVFLECVQDMDHENMFWYRQDPGLGLRLIYFSYDVKMKEKGDIPEGYSVSREKKERFSLILESASTNQTSMYLCASRRDREGETQYFGPGTRLLVL.

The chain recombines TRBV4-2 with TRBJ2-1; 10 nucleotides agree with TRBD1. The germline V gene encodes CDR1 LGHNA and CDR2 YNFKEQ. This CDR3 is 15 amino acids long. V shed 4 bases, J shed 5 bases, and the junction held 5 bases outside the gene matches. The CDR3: CASSLGQGLNNEQFF. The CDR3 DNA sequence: TGTGCCAGCAGCCTGGGACAGGGGCTGAACAATGAGCAGTTCTTC.

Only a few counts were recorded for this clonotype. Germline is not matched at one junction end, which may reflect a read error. Here the CDR3 DNA reads TGTGCCAGCACTTACCGGGACAGGGCTAACTATGGCTACACCTTC. Residues: CASTYRDRANYGYTF. V is TRBV6-6 and J is TRBJ1-2, with TRBD1 matching over 9 bases. There are 15 residues in the CDR3. Germline assignment: CDR1 MNHNY and CDR2 SVGAGI (reference sequence).

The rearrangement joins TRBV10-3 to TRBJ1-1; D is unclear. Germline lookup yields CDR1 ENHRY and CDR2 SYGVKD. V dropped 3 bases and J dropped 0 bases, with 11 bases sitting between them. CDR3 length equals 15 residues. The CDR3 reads CAISDAAGVNTEAFF. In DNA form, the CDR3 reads TGTGCCATCAGTGATGCAGCGGGAGTGAACACTGAAGCTTTCTTT.

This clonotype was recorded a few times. CDR3 sequence (DNA): TGCGCCAGCAGCCAAGATTACGGGAGGGACGCTGAAGCTTTCTTT. Amino acids: CASSQDYGRDAEAFF. V is TRBV4-1 and J is TRBJ1-1; D might be TRBD1 (5 bases). The CDR3 sequence is 15 residues long. V gave up 0 bases and J gave up 6 bases, with 14 bases separating them. In germline, CDR1 is MGHRA, CDR2 YSYEKL.